This is a list of T cell receptor beta chains from one sample in a study of technical replicates of blood from a handful of donors. The protocol was immunoSEQ multiplex PCR, while the TCRdb copy is restricted to in-frame clones and leaves out a portion. The repertoire holds over 60,000 clones, with roughly 93% as singletons. The sample comprised T cells isolated from PBMCs. Every receptor here comes from a human donor in good health. Both conserved end residues are part of each CDR3. Fields, in order: CDR3 length, J gene, clone size, D gene, V gene, CDR3 protein, CDR3 DNA. A D gene is named only where the DNA matches it firmly. Rows give clone size only sometimes, using once, few, many, or a class for an expanded clone.

>17|TRBJ1-1|few|NA|TRBV5-1
CASSWTSGAGMNTEAFF
TGCGCCAGCAGCTGGACCTCAGGGGCCGGCATGAACACTGAAGCTTTCTTT
>14|TRBJ2-7|NA|TRBD1|TRBV6-5
CASSPGQVTYEQYF
TGTGCCAGCAGCCCGGGACAGGTTACCTACGAGCAGTACTTC
>12|TRBJ2-4|NA|NA|TRBV10-3
CAISPGENIQYF
TGTGCCATCAGCCCCGGGGAAAACATTCAGTACTTC
>22|TRBJ2-1|NA|TRBD2|TRBV9
CASSVALATSGRARSSYNEQFF
TGTGCCAGCAGCGTAGCCCTTGCAACTAGCGGGAGGGCGAGGAGCTCCTACAATGAGCAGTTCTTC
>16|TRBJ2-1|NA|TRBD2|TRBV5-8
CASSWAGTSSSGEQFF
TGTGCCAGCAGCTGGGCCGGGACTAGTTCATCGGGTGAGCAGTTCTTC
>13|TRBJ1-2|NA|TRBD1|TRBV6-5
CASSDDRVGGYTF
TGTGCCAGCAGTGATGACAGGGTCGGCGGCTACACCTTC
>14|TRBJ2-7|NA|TRBD2|TRBV5-6
CASSLGREDYEQYF
TGTGCCAGCAGCTTGGGGCGGGAGGACTACGAGCAGTACTTC
>13|TRBJ1-1|NA|NA|TRBV10-3
CAISAVDYTEAFF
TGTGCCATCAGTGCGGTCGACTACACTGAAGCTTTCTTT
>15|TRBJ2-3|NA|TRBD2|TRBV11-2
CASSLLAGGPDTQYF
TGTGCCAGCAGCTTACTGGCGGGAGGCCCAGATACGCAGTATTTT
>19|TRBJ2-7|NA|TRBD2|TRBV5-6
CASSSVLSSGREKTYEQYF
TGTGCCAGCAGCTCAGTCTTATCTAGCGGGAGGGAAAAAACCTACGAGCAGTACTTC
>15|TRBJ2-1|NA|NA|TRBV19
CASSIALTPSNEQFF
TGTGCCAGTAGTATAGCCCTCACTCCTAGCAATGAGCAGTTCTTC
>11|TRBJ2-1|NA|NA|TRBV5-1
CASSFYDEQFF
TGCGCCAGCAGCTTCTACGATGAGCAGTTCTTC
>12|TRBJ2-5|NA|NA|TRBV30
CAWSYNQETQYF
TGTGCCTGGAGTTATAACCAAGAGACCCAGTACTTC
>15|TRBJ2-7|NA|NA|TRBV4-1
CASSQWSGLNYEQYF
TGCGCCAGCAGCCAATGGTCAGGGCTAAACTACGAGCAGTACTTC
>15|TRBJ2-7|NA|TRBD2|TRBV12-5
CASGLVSPGRDEQYF
TGTGCTAGTGGTTTGGTATCGCCAGGGAGGGACGAGCAGTACTTC
>14|TRBJ1-5|NA|NA|TRBV6-6
CASRRQGAEGPQHF
TGTGCCAGCAGGCGACAAGGGGCGGAGGGGCCCCAGCATTTT
>12|TRBJ1-2|NA|NA|TRBV6-5
CASSGEKYGYTF
TGTGCCAGCAGTGGAGAAAAATATGGCTACACCTTC
>15|TRBJ2-7|NA|TRBD1|TRBV7-8
CASRIKWDRGYEQYF
TGTGCCAGCAGGATAAAGTGGGACAGGGGCTACGAGCAGTACTTC
>14|TRBJ2-2|NA|NA|TRBV9
CASSESGNTGELFF
TGTGCCAGCAGCGAGTCGGGGAACACCGGGGAGCTGTTTTTT
>15|TRBJ2-1|once|TRBD2|TRBV11-3
CASSASSSGAIEQFF
TGTGCCAGCAGCGCCTCCTCTAGCGGGGCGATCGAGCAGTTCTTC
>18|TRBJ2-7|NA|NA|TRBV21-1
CASSKWALGSGSLYEQYF
NA
>13|TRBJ1-5|NA|NA|TRBV2
CASSGEGRQPQHF
TGTGCCAGCAGTGGAGAGGGAAGGCAGCCCCAGCATTTT
>17|TRBJ2-6|NA|NA|TRBV7-9
CASSLAGGPAGANVLTF
TGTGCCAGCAGCTTAGCCGGGGGGCCTGCTGGGGCCAACGTCCTGACTTTC
>13|TRBJ2-7|once|TRBD1|TRBV18
CASSRTGSYEQYF
TGTGCCAGCTCACGGACAGGCTCCTACGAGCAGTACTTC
>15|TRBJ2-3|NA|NA|TRBV14
CASSQWGEVGDTQYF
TGTGCCAGCAGCCAATGGGGAGAGGTGGGAGATACGCAGTATTTT
>13|TRBJ2-7|NA|NA|TRBV2
CASSESGNGEQYF
TGTGCCAGCAGTGAATCAGGGAACGGCGAGCAGTACTTC
>13|TRBJ1-5|NA|NA|TRBV5-1
CASSWQGIQPQHF
TGCGCCAGCAGCTGGCAGGGAATTCAGCCCCAGCATTTT
>14|TRBJ2-7|once|TRBD1|TRBV5-5
CASSLRDSSYEQYF
TGTGCCAGCAGCCTCCGGGACAGCTCCTACGAGCAGTACTTC
>15|TRBJ1-5|NA|TRBD1|TRBV19
CASSATGGSNQPQHF
TGTGCCAGTAGTGCCACAGGGGGCTCAAATCAGCCCCAGCATTTT
>17|TRBJ1-2|once|NA|TRBV15
CATSSSQWGGGSYGYTF
TGTGCCACCAGCAGCTCGCAGTGGGGGGGCGGATCCTATGGCTACACCTTC
>15|TRBJ1-3|NA|NA|TRBV19
CASSISSGTGNTIYF
TGTGCCAGTAGTATTTCTAGCGGTACTGGAAACACCATATATTTT
>15|TRBJ2-7|NA|NA|TRBV7-3
CASSLNPAGSYEQYF
TGTGCCAGCAGCTTAAACCCGGCGGGGAGTTACGAGCAGTACTTC
>10|TRBJ2-5|NA|NA|TRBV20-1
CSAQQETQYF
TGCAGTGCTCAACAAGAGACCCAGTACTTC
>15|TRBJ2-3|NA|NA|TRBV7-6
CASSPPSASTDTQYF
TGTGCCAGCAGCCCTCCTAGCGCCAGCACAGATACGCAGTATTTT
>20|TRBJ2-5|NA|TRBD2|TRBV2
CASGGNSGLGTSGPRETQYF
TGTGCCAGCGGGGGGAACAGTGGATTGGGGACTAGCGGGCCCCGGGAGACCCAGTACTTC
>16|TRBJ1-2|NA|TRBD1|TRBV2
CASSQTDNTGGQGYTF
TGTGCCAGCAGCCAAACGGATAACACAGGGGGCCAAGGCTACACCTTC
>13|TRBJ2-7|NA|TRBD1|TRBV29-1
CSVTGTGAYEQYF
TGCAGCGTTACCGGGACAGGGGCCTACGAGCAGTACTTC
>13|TRBJ1-2|NA|TRBD1|TRBV25-1
CASSPGTVYGYTF
TGTGCCAGCAGTCCGGGGACAGTCTATGGCTACACCTTC
>18|TRBJ2-7|NA|NA|TRBV13
CASSPLLGAGRLSYEQYF
TGTGCCAGCAGCCCACTCTTAGGCGCAGGGCGCTTATCCTACGAGCAGTACTTC
>13|TRBJ2-2|NA|NA|TRBV30
CAWSASNTGELFF
TGTGCCTGGAGTGCCTCGAACACCGGGGAGCTGTTTTTT
>14|TRBJ1-2|NA|NA|TRBV27
CASSTTFTGYGYTF
TGTGCCAGCAGTACAACCTTTACGGGCTATGGCTACACCTTC
>14|TRBJ2-7|NA|NA|TRBV5-4
CASSFEGGTYEQYF
TGTGCCAGCAGCTTCGAAGGGGGTACCTACGAGCAGTACTTC
>15|TRBJ2-7|NA|TRBD1|TRBV11-2
CASSFGTGGPYEQYF
TGTGCCAGCAGCTTTGGGACAGGGGGGCCCTACGAGCAGTACTTC
>14|TRBJ2-1|few|TRBD2|TRBV29-1
CSDRTSGAYNEQFF
TGCAGCGACCGGACTAGCGGGGCCTACAATGAGCAGTTCTTC
>14|TRBJ1-3|NA|TRBD1|TRBV5-8
CASSLTGAGNTIYF
TGTGCCAGCAGCCTAACAGGGGCTGGAAACACCATATATTTT
>15|TRBJ2-7|NA|TRBD2|TRBV12-5
CASGLDRTSGIEQYF
TGTGCTAGTGGTTTGGACCGGACTAGCGGAATCGAGCAGTACTTC
>12|TRBJ2-1|NA|NA|TRBV2
CAWGPGRIEQFF
TGTGCCTGGGGTCCGGGGAGGATTGAGCAGTTCTTC
>11|TRBJ1-1|once|NA|TRBV6-6
CASTGGNEAFF
TGTGCCAGTACGGGTGGCAATGAAGCTTTCTTT